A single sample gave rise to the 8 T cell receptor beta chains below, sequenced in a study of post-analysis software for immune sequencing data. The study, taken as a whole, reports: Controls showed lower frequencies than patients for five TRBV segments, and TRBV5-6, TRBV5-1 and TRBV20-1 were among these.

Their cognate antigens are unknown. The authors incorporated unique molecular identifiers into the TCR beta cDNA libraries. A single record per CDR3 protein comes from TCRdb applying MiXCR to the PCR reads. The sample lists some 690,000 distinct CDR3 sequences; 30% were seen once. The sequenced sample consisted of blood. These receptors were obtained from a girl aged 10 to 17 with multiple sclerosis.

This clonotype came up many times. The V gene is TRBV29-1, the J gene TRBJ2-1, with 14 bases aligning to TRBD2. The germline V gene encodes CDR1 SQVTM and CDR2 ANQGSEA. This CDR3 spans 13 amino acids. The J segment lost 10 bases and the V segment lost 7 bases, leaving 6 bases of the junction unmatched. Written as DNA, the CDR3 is TGCAGCGCCGGGACTAGCGGGAGCCAAGAGCAGTTCTTC. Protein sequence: CSAGTSGSQEQFF.

The chain's CDR3 is CATSDRGLAGDTQYF. The CDR3 region has the DNA TGTGCCACCAGTGATCGGGGACTAGCGGGAGATACGCAGTATTTT. This chain links TRBV24-1 with TRBJ2-3, with 12 nucleotides matching TRBD2. V shed 3 bases, J shed 5 bases, and the junction held 2 bases outside the gene matches. Germline V gives CDR1 KGHDR, CDR2 SFDVKD. There are 15 residues in the CDR3.

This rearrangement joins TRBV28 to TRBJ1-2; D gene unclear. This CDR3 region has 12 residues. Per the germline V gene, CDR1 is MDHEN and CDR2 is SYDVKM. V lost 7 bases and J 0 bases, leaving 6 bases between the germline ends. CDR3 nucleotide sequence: TGTGCCAGCAACAGAGCTAACTATGGCTACACCTTC. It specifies CASNRANYGYTF.

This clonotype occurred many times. CDR3 bases: TGTGCCAGCAGCCTAGTACTAGCGGGAGGCACAGATACGCAGTATTTT. Protein sequence: CASSLVLAGGTDTQYF. The V and J genes are TRBV9 and TRBJ2-3; 11 positions agree with TRBD2. CDR3 length: 16 residues. Unmatched junction bases numbered 5, after V lost 4 bases and J lost 1 base. Germline V gives CDR1 SGDLS, CDR2 YYNGEE.

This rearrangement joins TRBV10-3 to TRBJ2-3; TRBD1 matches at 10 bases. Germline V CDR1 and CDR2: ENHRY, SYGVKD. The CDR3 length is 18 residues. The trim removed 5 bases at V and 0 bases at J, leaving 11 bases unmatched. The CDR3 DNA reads TGTGCCATCAGTAGGTCCCGGGACAGGGGTTCTAGCACAGATACGCAGTATTTT. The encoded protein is CAISRSRDRGSSTDTQYF.

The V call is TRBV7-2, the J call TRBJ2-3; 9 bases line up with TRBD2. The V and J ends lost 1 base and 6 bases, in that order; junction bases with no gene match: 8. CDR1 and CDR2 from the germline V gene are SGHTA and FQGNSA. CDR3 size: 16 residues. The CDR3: CASSLVSGRQGDTQYF. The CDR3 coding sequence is TGTGCCAGCAGCTTAGTAAGCGGGAGGCAGGGCGATACGCAGTATTTT.

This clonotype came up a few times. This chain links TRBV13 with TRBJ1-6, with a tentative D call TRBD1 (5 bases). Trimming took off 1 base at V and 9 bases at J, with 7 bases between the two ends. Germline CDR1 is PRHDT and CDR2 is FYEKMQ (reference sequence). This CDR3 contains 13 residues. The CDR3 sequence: CASSLVDSSPLHF. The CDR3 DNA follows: TGTGCCAGCAGCTTAGTTGACAGTTCACCCCTCCACTTT.

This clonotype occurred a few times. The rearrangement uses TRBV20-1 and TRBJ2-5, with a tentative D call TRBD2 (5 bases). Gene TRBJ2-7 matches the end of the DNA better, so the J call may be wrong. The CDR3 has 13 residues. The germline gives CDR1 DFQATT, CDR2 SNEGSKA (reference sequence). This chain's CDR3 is CSARGRRGREQYF. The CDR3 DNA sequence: TGCAGTGCTAGAGGCCGTCGGGGTCGCGAGCAGTACTTC.